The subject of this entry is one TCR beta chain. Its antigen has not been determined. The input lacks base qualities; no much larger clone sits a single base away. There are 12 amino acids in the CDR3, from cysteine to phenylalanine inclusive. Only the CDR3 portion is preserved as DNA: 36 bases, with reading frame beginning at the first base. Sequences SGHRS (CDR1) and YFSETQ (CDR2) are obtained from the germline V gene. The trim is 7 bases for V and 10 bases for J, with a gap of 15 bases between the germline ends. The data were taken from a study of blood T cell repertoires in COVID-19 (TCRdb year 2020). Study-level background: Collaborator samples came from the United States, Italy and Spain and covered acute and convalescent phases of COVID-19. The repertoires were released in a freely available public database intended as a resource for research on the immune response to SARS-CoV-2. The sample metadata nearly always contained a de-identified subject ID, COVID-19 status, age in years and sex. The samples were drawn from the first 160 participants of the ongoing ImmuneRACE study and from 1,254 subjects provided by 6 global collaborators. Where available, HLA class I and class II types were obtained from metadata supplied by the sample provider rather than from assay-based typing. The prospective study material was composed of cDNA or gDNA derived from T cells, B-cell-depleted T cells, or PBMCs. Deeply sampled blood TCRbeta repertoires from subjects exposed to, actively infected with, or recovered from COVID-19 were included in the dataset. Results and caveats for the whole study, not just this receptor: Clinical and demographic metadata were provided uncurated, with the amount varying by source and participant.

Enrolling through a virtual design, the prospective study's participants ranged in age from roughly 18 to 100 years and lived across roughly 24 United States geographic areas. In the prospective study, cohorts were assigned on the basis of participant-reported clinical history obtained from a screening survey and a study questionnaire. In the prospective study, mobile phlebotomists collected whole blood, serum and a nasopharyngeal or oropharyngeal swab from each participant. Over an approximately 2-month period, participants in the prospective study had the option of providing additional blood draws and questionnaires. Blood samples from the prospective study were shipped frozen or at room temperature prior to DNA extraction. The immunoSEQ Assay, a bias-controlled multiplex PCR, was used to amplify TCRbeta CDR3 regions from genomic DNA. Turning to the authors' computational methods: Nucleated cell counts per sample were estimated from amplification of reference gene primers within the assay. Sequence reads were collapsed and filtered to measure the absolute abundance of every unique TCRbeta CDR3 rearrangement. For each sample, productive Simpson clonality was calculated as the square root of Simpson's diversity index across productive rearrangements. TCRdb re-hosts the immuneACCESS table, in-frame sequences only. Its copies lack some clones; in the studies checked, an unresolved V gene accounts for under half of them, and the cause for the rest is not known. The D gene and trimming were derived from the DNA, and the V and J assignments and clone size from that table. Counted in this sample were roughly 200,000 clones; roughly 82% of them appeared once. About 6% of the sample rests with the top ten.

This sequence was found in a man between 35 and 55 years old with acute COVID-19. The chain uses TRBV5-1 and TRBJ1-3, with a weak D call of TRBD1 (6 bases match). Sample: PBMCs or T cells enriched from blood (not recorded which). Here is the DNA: TGCGCCAGCGGGGCAGGGGAAAGAACCATATATTTT. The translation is CASGAGERTIYF.